The entry below gives a single T cell receptor (beta chain) sequence along with its context. The antigen is not known. These data come from a study of T cell responses to AZD1222 COVID-19 vaccine. General study results and limits: Donors were mostly white British, more females; clonal diversity possibly underestimated. The study found Spike-specific TCR breadth and depth rose after two AZD1222 doses. The study identified only five to seven AZD1222 recipients as seropositive at baseline.

TCRdb keeps only in-frame clones here, not all; method: immunoSEQ multiplex PCR. The repertoire holds 100,000 to 130,000 clones, with just over 90% as singletons. The CDR3 has 15 residues. Germline-derived CDR1 and CDR2 are SEHNR and FQNEAQ (reference sequence). V was pared by 1 base and J by 8 bases, with 7 bases of the junction left unmatched. This receptor was identified in an adult who received the AZD1222 COVID-19 vaccine. The sequencing used peripheral blood, collected 28 days after the second AZD1222 dose. The chain combines TRBV7-9 with TRBJ2-1, with TRBD2 matching 8 bases. The CDR3 is CASSLGGLGTHEQFF. The CDR3 region has the DNA TGTGCCAGCAGCTTAGGGGGACTAGGTACGCATGAGCAGTTCTTC.